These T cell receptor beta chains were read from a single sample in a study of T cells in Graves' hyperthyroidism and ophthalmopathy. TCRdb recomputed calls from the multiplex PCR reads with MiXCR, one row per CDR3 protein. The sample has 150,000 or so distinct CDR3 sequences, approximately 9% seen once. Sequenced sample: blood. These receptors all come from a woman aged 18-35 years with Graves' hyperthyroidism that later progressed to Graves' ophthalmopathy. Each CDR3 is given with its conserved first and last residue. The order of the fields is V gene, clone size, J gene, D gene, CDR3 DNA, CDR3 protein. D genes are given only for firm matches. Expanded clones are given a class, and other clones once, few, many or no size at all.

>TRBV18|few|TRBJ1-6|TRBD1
TGTGCCAGCTCACCAATTGAAGCACAGGGGAATTCACCCCTCCACTTT
CASSPIEAQGNSPLHF
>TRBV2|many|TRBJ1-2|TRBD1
TGTGCCAGCAGTCCCGGGACAGGGATCGGCTACACCTTC
CASSPGTGIGYTF
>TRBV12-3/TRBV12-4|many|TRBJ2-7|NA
TGTGCCAGCAGTTTAGACTTAACCTACGAGCAGTACTTC
CASSLDLTYEQYF
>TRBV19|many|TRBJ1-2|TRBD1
TGTGCCAGTAGTTCCGACAGGGGCACTAACTATGGCTACACCTTC
CASSSDRGTNYGYTF
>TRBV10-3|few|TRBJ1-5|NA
TGTGCCATCAGTGACAGGGCCGATCAGCCCCAGCATTTT
CAISDRADQPQHF
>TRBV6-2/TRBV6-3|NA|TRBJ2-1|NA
TGTGCCAGCAGTTATGGCATCAAGGACTACAATGAGCAGTTCTTC
CASSYGIKDYNEQFF
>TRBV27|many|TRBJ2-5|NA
TGTGCCAGCAGCATATTTAGGGGGGCTGGGACCCAGTACTTC
CASSIFRGAGTQYF
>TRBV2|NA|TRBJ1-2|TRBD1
TGTGCCAGCAGCCGGGACAGGGGTGTTAGTGCTAACTATGGCTACACCTTC
CASSRDRGVSANYGYTF
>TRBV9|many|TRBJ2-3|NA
TGTGCCAGCAGCGTCCGGGGTCCCACAGATACGCAGTATTTT
CASSVRGPTDTQYF
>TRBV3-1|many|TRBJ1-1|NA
TGTGCCAGCAGCATAGATCCGAACACTGAAGCTTTCTTT
CASSIDPNTEAFF
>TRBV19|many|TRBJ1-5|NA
TGTGCCAGTACCAGCGACGCATGGCAGCCCAGTACGAATCAGCCCCAGCATTTT
CASTSDAWQPSTNQPQHF
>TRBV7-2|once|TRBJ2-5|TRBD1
TGTGCCAGCAGCTACCGTCTTGGACAGGGAAATGAGAAACAGTACTTC
CASSYRLGQGNEKQYF
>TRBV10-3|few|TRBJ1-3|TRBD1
TGTGCCATCAGCCTGACAGGGGGAAGAAACACCATATATTTT
CAISLTGGRNTIYF
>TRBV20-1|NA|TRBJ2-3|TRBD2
TGCAGTGCGTGGACTAGCGGGGGGTCAGATACGCAGTATTTT
CSAWTSGGSDTQYF
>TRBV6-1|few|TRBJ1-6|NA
TGTGCCAGCATCTCGGTCAACTCCTATAATTCACCCCTCCACTTT
CASISVNSYNSPLHF
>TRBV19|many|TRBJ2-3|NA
TGTGCCAGTAGTATCTCTAGCCTGACAGAAAATAGCACAGATACGCAGTATTTT
CASSISSLTENSTDTQYF
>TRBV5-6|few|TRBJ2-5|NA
TGTGCCAGCAGCACCGGGGCCCCGGTGGCCCAGTACTTC
CASSTGAPVAQYF
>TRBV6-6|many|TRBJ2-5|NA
TGTGCCAGCAGTTACGGCTCGGGGACCCAGTACTTC
CASSYGSGTQYF
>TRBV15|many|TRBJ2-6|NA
TGTGCCACCAGCAGAACTCACTCGGGAGTCTCTGGGGCCAACGTCCTGACTTTC
CATSRTHSGVSGANVLTF
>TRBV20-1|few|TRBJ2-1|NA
TGCAGTGCTAGTAACAACAGGGACAATGAGCAGTTCTTC
CSASNNRDNEQFF
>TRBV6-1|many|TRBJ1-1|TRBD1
TGTGCCAGCAGTGAAGTGGGGTACAGGGGGCGGACTGAAGCTTTCTTT
CASSEVGYRGRTEAFF
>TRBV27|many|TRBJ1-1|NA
TGTGCCAGCAGTTTGAACGAGGGCACCACTGAAGCTTTCTTT
CASSLNEGTTEAFF
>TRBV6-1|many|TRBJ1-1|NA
TGTGCCAGCAGGGGTGGACGGATGAACACTGAAGCTTTCTTT
CASRGGRMNTEAFF
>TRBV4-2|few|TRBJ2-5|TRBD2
TGTGCCAGCAGCCCGGCGCGGGGGGGCCGGGGGAGTGAGACCCAGTACTTC
CASSPARGGRGSETQYF
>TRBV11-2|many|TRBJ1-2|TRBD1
TGTGCCAGCAGCTTAGATCCGAGGACAGGGCTTCTTGGCTACACCTTC
CASSLDPRTGLLGYTF
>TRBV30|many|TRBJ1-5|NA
TGTGCCTGGAGTGGGGACAGCAATCAGCCCCAGCATTTT
CAWSGDSNQPQHF
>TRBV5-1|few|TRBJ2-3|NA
TGCGCCAGCAGCTTGTTGGGGACTAGCACAGATACGCAGTATTTT
CASSLLGTSTDTQYF
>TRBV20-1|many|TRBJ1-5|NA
TGCAGTGCTAGAGATGGGGGGGCGCCGGGGAATCAGCCCCAGCATTTT
CSARDGGAPGNQPQHF
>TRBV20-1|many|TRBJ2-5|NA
TGCAGTGCTAGAGATCTGAAAGGGGTCGGGGAGACCCAGTACTTC
CSARDLKGVGETQYF
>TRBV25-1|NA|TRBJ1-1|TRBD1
TGTGCCAGCAGTGAATGGGCAGGGGGGAACACTGAAGCTTTCTTT
CASSEWAGGNTEAFF
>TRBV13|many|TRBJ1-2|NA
TGTGCCAGCAGCCAGGGGCTGGGAGGCCATGGCTACACCTTC
CASSQGLGGHGYTF
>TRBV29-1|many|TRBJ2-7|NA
TGCAGTGTCGTGGGGGGGGCGGACGAGCAGTACTTC
CSVVGGADEQYF
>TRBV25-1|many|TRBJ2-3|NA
TGTGCCAGCACCGAAGCCCTGGCAGATACGCAGTATTTT
CASTEALADTQYF
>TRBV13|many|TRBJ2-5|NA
TGTGCCAGCAGCTTAGAACAGGGTGGGGAGACCCAGTACTTC
CASSLEQGGETQYF
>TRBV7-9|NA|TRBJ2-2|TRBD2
TGTGCCATAATTTTACTGCCGGGAGGGAACACCGGGGAGCTGTTTTTT
CAIILLPGGNTGELFF
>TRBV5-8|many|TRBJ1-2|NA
TGTGCCAGCAGCTTGCGAGGGCCGAGGGGCTATGGCTACACCTTC
CASSLRGPRGYGYTF
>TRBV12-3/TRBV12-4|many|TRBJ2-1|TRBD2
TGTGCCAGCAGTTCCGGGACTAGCGGGGTCTCCTACAATGAGCAGTTCTTC
CASSSGTSGVSYNEQFF
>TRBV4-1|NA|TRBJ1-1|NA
TGCGCCAGCAGCCAAGCTCTGGGGGCGCGCACTGAAGCTTTCTTT
CASSQALGARTEAFF
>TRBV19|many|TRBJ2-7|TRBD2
TGTGCCAGTAGTCCAGCGGGAGCTTACGAGCAGTACTTC
CASSPAGAYEQYF
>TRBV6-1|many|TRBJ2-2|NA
TGTGCCAGCAGTGAAGAGGTCGGGCCGCGGTACGGCGGGGAGCTGTTTTTT
CASSEEVGPRYGGELFF
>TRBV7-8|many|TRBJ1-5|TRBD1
TGTGCCAGCAGCTTTGGACAGGGAGGCCTGACCCAGCCCCAGCATTTT
CASSFGQGGLTQPQHF